These 32 T cell receptor beta chains share one sample of origin, sequenced in a study of cytomegalovirus exposure and HLA in healthy donors (dated by TCRdb to 2015 to 2018). The method was the immunoSEQ multiplex PCR assay. For the multiplex PCR, a mixture combining 60 forward primers for TCR Vbeta segments and 13 reverse primers for TCR Jbeta segments was used. TCRdb took over this immuneACCESS table, retaining in-frame rearrangements with V and J assigned. Such tables are incomplete; in checked studies, under half of the missing clones stem from an unresolved V gene, and the remainder is unexplained. The sample yields 80,000 to 100,000 clones; about 81% were counted once. Over 1.1% of the sample comes from the top ten. The sequenced material came from PBMCs. These receptors were collected from a man aged 35 to 55 in good health and CMV-seronegative.

The chain uses TRBV21-1 and TRBJ2-2; the table assigns TRBD2, which was not confirmed against the DNA. TRBV21-1 is a pseudogene segment. CDR3 length: 18 residues. The CDR3 here is CASSKVRTSGGRIGELFF. The CDR3, as DNA: TGTGCCAGCAGCAAAGTTCGGACTAGCGGGGGAAGGATCGGGGAGCTGTTTTTT.

This clone has only one observation. This chain connects TRBV2 to TRBJ2-6, with 7 nucleotides matching TRBD1. Germline V gives CDR1 SNHLY, CDR2 FYNNEI. There are 16 residues in the CDR3. Germline trimming cut 6 bases from V and 4 bases from J; bases unmatched to any gene: 9. The CDR3 loop is CASRDDRDTGANVLTF. The CDR3 DNA follows: TGTGCCAGCAGGGATGACAGGGATACGGGGGCCAACGTCCTGACTTTC.

The chain carries TRBV7-7 and TRBJ2-7; no definite D call. Trimming pared 0 bases from V and 3 bases from J, leaving 6 bases between. Germline values: CDR1 SSHAT, CDR2 FNYEAQ (reference sequence). The CDR3 is 13 amino acids. The chain's CDR3 is CASSLAPGYEQYF. The CDR3 nucleotides read TGTGCCAGCAGCTTAGCGCCAGGCTACGAGCAGTACTTC.

The chain combines TRBV19 with TRBJ2-1, with D perhaps TRBD1 (6 bases). The CDR3 spans 14 residues. V lost 7 bases and J lost 3, with 13 bases in between. Germline loops: CDR1 LNHDA, CDR2 SQIVND (reference sequence). The DNA for the CDR3 is TGTGCCAGTAACGCAGGGGCGAACTACAATGAGCAGTTCTTC. It specifies CASNAGANYNEQFF.

DNA for the CDR3: TGTGCCAGCAGTTATACACAGGCTGGCAATCAGCCCCAGCATTTT. It encodes CASSYTQAGNQPQHF. The chain carries TRBV6-5 and TRBJ1-5; TRBD1 is a possible D gene (5 bases). This CDR3 is 15 amino acids long. The V gene's germline CDR1 is MNHEY and CDR2 SVGAGI. The V end was cut by 3 bases, the J end by 2 bases, with 11 bases between.

The genes are TRBV9 and TRBJ2-7; D might be TRBD1 (5 bases). CDR1 is SGDLS and CDR2 is YYNGEE in the germline V gene. The length of the CDR3 is 14 residues. The V and J ends lost 0 bases and 5 bases respectively, with 12 bases between them. The CDR3 sequence: CASSVGVGADEQYF. In nucleotides, the CDR3 is TGTGCCAGCAGCGTAGGAGTAGGGGCAGACGAGCAGTACTTC.

The chain is built from TRBV5-1 and TRBJ2-5; possible D gene TRBD1, 5 bases. V lost 0 bases and J lost 3, with 9 bases in between. The CDR3 consists of 14 residues. CDR1 and CDR2 (germline): SGHRS, YFSETQ. CDR3 residues: CASSLARREETQYF. CDR3 DNA sequence: TGCGCCAGCAGCTTGGCCCGCAGGGAAGAGACCCAGTACTTC.

This chain uses TRBV21-1 with TRBJ2-1; the table's D gene call, TRBD1, was not cross checked with the DNA. TRBV21-1 is reported as a pseudogene. The CDR3 totals 15 residues. CDR3 loop: CASIGGDSPRNEQFF. DNA for the CDR3: TGTGCCAGCATTGGAGGGGACAGCCCCCGCAATGAGCAGTTCTTC.

In DNA form, the CDR3 reads TGTGCCAGCAGCTCGGGACTAGCGGCCACAGATACGCAGTATTTT. Encoded protein: CASSSGLAATDTQYF. The chain is built from TRBV7-8 and TRBJ2-3, with 11 nucleotides matching TRBD2. The CDR3 sequence is 15 residues long. V lost 4 bases, J lost 2 bases, and 2 bases stayed unmatched. Germline CDR1 is SGHVS and CDR2 is FQNEAQ.

This chain connects TRBV5-6 to TRBJ2-7; no definite D call. V lost 4 bases to trimming and J lost 0 bases, with 11 bases between them. The CDR3 extends over 14 amino acids. Germline lookup yields CDR1 SGHDT and CDR2 YYEEEE. CDR3 sequence (DNA): TGTGCCAGCAGCCCTGGAGATACCTCCTACGAGCAGTACTTC. Protein: CASSPGDTSYEQYF.

This clone was recorded a few times. The J gene is TRBJ2-7, the V gene TRBV28; tentative D call: TRBD1 (6 bases). The CDR3 loop spans 14 amino acids. V lost 10 bases, J lost 4 bases, and 20 bases lay in between. CDR1 is MDHEN, CDR2 SYDVKM, per germline. The CDR3 is CATNKPGTSYEQYF. CDR3 sequence (DNA): TGTGCCACGAATAAGCCAGGGACATCTTACGAGCAGTACTTC.

V is TRBV6-5 and J is TRBJ2-3, with D unclear. V lost 5 bases and J lost 7, with 19 bases in between. This CDR3 is 15 amino acids long. Germline CDR1 is MNHEY and CDR2 is SVGAGI. This CDR3 reads CASSPGARVWNTQYF. The CDR3 region has the DNA TGTGCCAGCAGTCCAGGTGCGCGAGTTTGGAATACGCAGTATTTT.

The J gene is TRBJ1-6, the V gene TRBV10-3, with TRBD1 matching 9 bases. The CDR3 is 16 residues long. The germline CDR1 and CDR2 sequences are ENHRY and SYGVKD. V lost 6 bases, J lost 3 bases, and 6 bases stayed unmatched. As DNA, the CDR3 is TGTGCCATCAGAGTGGGACAGGGAAACTATAATTCACCCCTCCACTTT. Protein product: CAIRVGQGNYNSPLHF.

The rearrangement links TRBV5-1 to TRBJ2-5; D is perhaps TRBD2 (5 bases). CDR1 and CDR2 from the germline V gene are SGHRS and YFSETQ. V shed 1 base and J shed 7 bases, with 20 bases lying between them. CDR3 size: 16 residues. The CDR3 nucleotides read TGCGCCAGCAGCTTGATTCAGGTCACTATGGCGGGGACCCAGTACTTC. Amino acids: CASSLIQVTMAGTQYF. The complete variable domain, with remaining parts taken from reference TRBV5-1 and TRBJ2-5, reads KAGVTQTPRYLIKTRGQQVTLSCSPISGHRSVSWYQQTPGQGLQFLFEYFSETQRNKGNFPGRFSGRQFSNSRSEMNVSTLELGDSALYLCASSLIQVTMAGTQYFGPGTRLLVL.

The chain couples TRBV7-9 to TRBJ2-5, with a possible D match to TRBD2 (5 bases). The germline V gene has CDR1 SEHNR and CDR2 FQNEAQ (reference sequence). V lost 5 bases to trimming and J lost 5 bases, with 21 bases between them. The CDR3 runs 16 residues. The CDR3 loop is CASSPLRLASPETQYF. The CDR3 region has the DNA TGTGCCAGCAGCCCTCTTAGACTGGCTAGCCCGGAGACCCAGTACTTC.

This clone was found a few times. The CDR3 DNA sequence: TGTGCCAGCAAAGGGACACCTTACGAGCAGTACTTC. Amino acid sequence: CASKGTPYEQYF. This chain uses TRBV2 with TRBJ2-7; D may be TRBD1 (6 bases). Germline CDR1 and CDR2: SNHLY and FYNNEI. The CDR3 length is 12 residues. V was cut by 7 bases and J by 4 bases, with 11 bases left in between.

V and J are TRBV11-1 and TRBJ2-7; D is ambiguous. Germline CDR1 SGHAT, CDR2 FQDESV (reference sequence). The CDR3 is made up of 15 amino acids. Trimming took off 6 bases at V and 3 bases at J, with 18 bases between the two ends. This CDR3 is CASSDRRFASYEQYF. In DNA form, the CDR3 reads TGTGCCAGCAGTGACCGCAGGTTTGCGAGCTACGAGCAGTACTTC.

This sequence joins TRBV5-1 and TRBJ2-2; TRBD1 might be the D (5 bases). V dropped 7 bases and J dropped 6 bases, with 10 bases sitting between them. Germline V CDR1 and CDR2: SGHRS, YFSETQ. The CDR3 length is 12 residues. CDR3 coding DNA: TGCGCCAGCGGTAAGGGGTCCGGGGAGCTGTTTTTT. Protein: CASGKGSGELFF.

As DNA, the CDR3 is TGCGCCAGCAGCCACCAACAGGGGAGAGCTTTCTTT. Translating it yields CASSHQQGRAFF. This rearrangement joins TRBV4-1 to TRBJ1-1; 7 bases align to TRBD1. After removal of 3 bases from V and 10 bases from J, the junction contained 5 bases not matched to a gene. Germline V lookup: CDR1 MGHRA, CDR2 YSYEKL. The length of the CDR3 is 12 residues.

The genes are TRBV11-2 and TRBJ1-6; D is possibly TRBD1 (6 bases). Per germline, CDR1 SGHAT and CDR2 FQNNGV. CDR3 size: 15 residues. Trimming took 2 bases from V and 5 from J, leaving 10 bases between them. Here the CDR3 reads CASSLWTDNNSPLHF. The CDR3 nucleotides read TGTGCCAGCAGCTTATGGACAGACAATAATTCACCCCTCCACTTT.

The table lists this clone with a few counts. V usage is TRBV6-5 and J usage is TRBJ2-3; 8 bases fit TRBD2. The germline gives CDR1 MNHEY, CDR2 SVGAGI. The trim removed 0 bases at V and 7 bases at J, leaving 6 bases unmatched. The CDR3 runs 15 residues. In nucleotides, the CDR3 is TGTGCCAGCAGTTACTCTACGCGGGGGGTATATACGCAGTATTTT. Its translation is CASSYSTRGVYTQYF.

J is TRBJ2-7 and V is TRBV7-6; a possible D gene is TRBD2 (5 bases). The CDR3 runs to 18 residues. V dropped 3 bases and J dropped 1 base, with 22 bases sitting between them. The V gene's germline CDR1 is SGHVS and CDR2 FNYEAQ. CDR3 protein: CASSLKKGLLNQSYEQYF. The CDR3 region has the DNA TGTGCCAGCAGCTTGAAAAAAGGACTGCTAAACCAATCCTACGAGCAGTACTTC. Together with reference TRBV7-6 and TRBJ2-7, the CDR3 gives the full variable domain: GAGVSQSPRYKVTKRGQDVALRCDPISGHVSLYWYRQALGQGPEFLTYFNYEAQQDKSGLPNDRFSAERPEGSISTLTIQRTEQRDSAMYRCASSLKKGLLNQSYEQYFGPGTRLTVT.

The chain combines TRBV30 with TRBJ1-3; D may be TRBD1 (6 bases). V lost 4 bases and J lost 4, with 8 bases in between. This CDR3 comprises 12 residues. The germline V gene has CDR1 GTSNPN and CDR2 SVGIG (reference sequence). The CDR3 DNA sequence: TGTGCCTGGATCCAGGGGGGAAACACCATATATTTT. Residues: CAWIQGGNTIYF.

The chain uses TRBV6-1 and TRBJ1-6; tentative D call: TRBD1 (5 bases). Germline V gene data show CDR1 as MNHNS and CDR2 as SASEGT. V gave up 5 bases and J gave up 6 bases, with 8 bases separating them. This CDR3 is 13 amino acids long. CDR3 nucleotides: TGTGCCAGCAGTCGGGGGGGTAATTCACCCCTCCACTTT. Translating it yields CASSRGGNSPLHF.

This clone was picked up a small number of times. The rearrangement links TRBV6-6 to TRBJ1-5; no firm D call. There are 14 residues in the CDR3. Germline lookup yields CDR1 MNHNY and CDR2 SVGAGI (reference sequence). Trimming took off 2 bases at V and 1 base at J, with 6 bases between the two ends. CDR3 region: CASSYRRSNQPQHF. CDR3 bases: TGTGCCAGCAGTTACAGGAGGAGCAATCAGCCCCAGCATTTT.

This clone was seen only a few times. The chain recombines TRBV19 with TRBJ1-2, with a tentative D call TRBD1 (5 bases). V was pared by 5 bases and J by 5 bases, with 9 bases between. Germline V gives CDR1 LNHDA, CDR2 SQIVND (reference sequence). This CDR3 spans 12 amino acids. The CDR3 DNA is TGTGCCAGTAGTGGAAGGGGATATGGCTACACCTTC. This codes for CASSGRGYGYTF.

The chain joins TRBV5-1 to TRBJ1-4, with 8 bases lining up with TRBD1. Germline V gene lookup returns CDR1 SGHRS and CDR2 YFSETQ. There are 14 residues in the CDR3. V lost 2 bases, J lost 7 bases, and 4 bases stayed unmatched. CDR3 nucleotide sequence: TGCGCCAGCAGCTTTGGACAGGGCCCTGAAAAACTGTTTTTT. Translating it yields CASSFGQGPEKLFF.

Turning to this clone: Other nucleotide sequences in the sample specify the same CDR3. This chain uses TRBV9 with TRBJ1-5, with D tentatively TRBD1 (6 bases). Trimming removed 0 bases at V and 4 bases at J, with 8 bases between. The CDR3 is 14 residues long. Germline CDR1 SGDLS, CDR2 YYNGEE. The CDR3 loop is CASSVGTVNQPQHF. The CDR3 DNA reads TGTGCCAGCAGCGTAGGGACAGTAAATCAGCCCCAGCATTTT.

V is TRBV7-9 and J is TRBJ2-1; no clear D. Germline-derived CDR1 and CDR2 are SEHNR and FQNEAQ (reference sequence). The CDR3 is 13 residues long. The CDR3 loop is CSVSPASYNEQFF. As DNA, the CDR3 is TGTTCCGTTTCCCCAGCGTCCTACAATGAGCAGTTCTTC.

This chain joins TRBV11-2 and TRBJ1-1; possibly TRBD1 for D (5 bases). This CDR3 spans 11 amino acids. Germline V gene sequence: CDR1 SGHAT, CDR2 FQNNGV. V was cut by 6 bases and J by 8 bases, with 10 bases left in between. For the CDR3, the DNA is TGTGCCAGCAGTTGGAGACAGGAAGCTTTCTTT. It translates to CASSWRQEAFF.

The chain joins TRBV6-4 to TRBJ2-3, with 10 nucleotides matching TRBD1. Trimming took 4 bases from V and 1 from J; bases not matched to a gene: 5. CDR3 length: 16 amino acids. Germline CDR1 is MRHNA and CDR2 is SNTAGT. The CDR3 region has the DNA TGTGCCAGCAGTGCATATGACAGGGGGCGCACAGATACGCAGTATTTT. It codes for CASSAYDRGRTDTQYF.

This clone was recorded only once. The chain is built from TRBV5-1 and TRBJ2-1, with D maybe TRBD2 (5 bases). V lost 0 bases to trimming and J lost 6 bases, with 13 bases between them. The germline gives CDR1 SGHRS, CDR2 YFSETQ. This CDR3 is 15 amino acids long. The CDR3, as DNA: TGCGCCAGCAGCTTGGACAGAGGGCTGGGCAATGAGCAGTTCTTC. Encoded protein: CASSLDRGLGNEQFF.